The sequence of this T cell receptor beta chain was determined in a study of cytomegalovirus exposure and HLA in healthy donors. Study-level findings and limits: Presence/absence analyses supposed approximately even sequencing depth among donors. Altogether, 150 to 200 TCR beta chains were recorded as cytomegalovirus-associated.

This clone occurred a few times. As yet, its antigen is unknown. PCR amplification relied on 60 Vbeta primers (plus 13 Jbeta primers). Data came from immunoSEQ multiplex PCR; TCRdb stores just in-frame clones and leaves some out. The sample holds about 150,000 clones; about 74% are singletons and the top ten take roughly 4%. Sequenced: PBMCs. The origin of this receptor is a woman aged 35 to 49 in good health and CMV-seronegative.

The CDR3 coding sequence is TGTGCCAGCAGCTTAGATACAGGGGAAGAGCAGTACTTC. This codes for CASSLDTGEEQYF. V and J are TRBV11-3 and TRBJ2-7, with 7 bases aligning to TRBD1. V trimming: 0 bases; J trimming: 7 bases; junction bases outside the gene matches: 3. CDR3 length equals 13 residues. Germline V gene lookup returns CDR1 SGHNT and CDR2 YENEEA. Using reference TRBV11-3 and TRBJ2-7 for the parts outside the CDR3, the full variable domain is EAGVVQSPRYKIIEKKQPVAFWCNPISGHNTLYWYLQNLGQGPELLIRYENEEAVDDSQLPKDRFSAERLKGVDSTLKIQPAELGDSAVYLCASSLDTGEEQYFGPGTRLTVT.